Following are 26 T cell receptor beta chains from one sample sequenced in a study of blood T cell repertoires in COVID-19 (dated by TCRdb to the early 2020s). The library came from the immunoSEQ multiplex PCR assay. TCRdb took this table from immuneACCESS and kept in-frame rearrangements with V and J called. Such tables lack part of the clones; where checked against another copy, unresolved V genes explain under half of the gap, and the rest is unexplained. This sample lists about 300,000 clones; about 82% were detected once. The ten largest clones add up to 1.6% of the sample. Sequenced input: peripheral blood. The receptors were sampled from a woman between 50 and 59 years old with acute or convalescent COVID-19.

This chain joins TRBV10-3 and TRBJ2-7, with 10 positions matching TRBD2. CDR1 and CDR2 from the germline V gene are ENHRY and SYGVKD. The CDR3 extends over 14 amino acids. Germline trimming cut 11 bases from V and 1 base from J; bases unmatched to any gene: 8. DNA for the CDR3: TGTGCCGCCTCCGCTAGCGGGGGTTCCTACGAGCAGTACTTC. Amino acid sequence: CAASASGGSYEQYF.

This sequence joins TRBV2 and TRBJ1-1; possible D gene TRBD1, 6 bases. This CDR3 has 14 residues. V was clipped by 6 bases and J by 0 bases, with 11 bases between them. CDR1 is SNHLY, CDR2 FYNNEI, per germline. In DNA, the CDR3 is TGTGCCAGCAGCGGGGGGCTCTTGAACACTGAAGCTTTCTTT. Protein product: CASSGGLLNTEAFF.

This chain joins TRBV7-9 and TRBJ2-7; a possible D gene is TRBD1 (6 bases). V was trimmed by 2 bases and J by 5 bases, leaving 13 bases between them. The germline CDR1 and CDR2 sequences are SEHNR and FQNEAQ (reference sequence). This CDR3 comprises 14 residues. In DNA, the CDR3 is TGTGCCAGCAGCTTAAGCAGGGGAGTCGACGAGCAGTACTTC. It yields the protein CASSLSRGVDEQYF.

This clone turned up a few times. V gene TRBV7-3 combines with J gene TRBJ1-2, with TRBD1 as a possible D gene (6 bases). CDR1 is SGHTA, CDR2 FQGTGA, per germline. The germline V and J ends were trimmed by 4 bases and 8 bases, with 17 bases remaining between them. The CDR3 totals 14 residues. CDR3 amino acids: CASSSLQGTNGYTF. The CDR3 coding sequence is TGTGCCAGCAGCTCTCTACAGGGAACGAACGGCTACACCTTC. Complete variable domain (other parts from reference TRBV7-3 and TRBJ1-2): GAGVSQTPSNKVTEKGKYVELRCDPISGHTALYWYRQSLGQGPEFLIYFQGTGAADDSGLPNDRFFAVRPEGSVSTLKIQRTERGDSAVYLCASSSLQGTNGYTFGSGTRLTVV.

This clone was recorded a few times. This chain joins TRBV18 and TRBJ1-1; 8 nucleotides agree with TRBD1. CDR1 and CDR2 (germline): KGHSH, LQKENI. The CDR3 is 15 residues long. V lost 5 bases, J lost 3 bases, and 8 bases stayed unmatched. As DNA, the CDR3 is TGTGCCAGCTCATCGACAGGGGCAGAGTACACTGAAGCTTTCTTT. This encodes CASSSTGAEYTEAFF. Combining the CDR3 with reference TRBV18 and TRBJ1-1 gives the whole variable domain NAGVMQNPRHLVRRRGQEARLRCSPMKGHSHVYWYRQLPEEGLKFMVYLQKENIIDESGMPKERFSAEFPKEGPSILRIQQVVRGDSAAYFCASSSTGAEYTEAFFGQGTRLTVV.

The chain is built from TRBV10-3 and TRBJ2-1; 8 bases match TRBD1. Trimming cost V 7 bases and J 4 bases; bases outside gene matches: 6. Per the germline V gene, CDR1 is ENHRY and CDR2 is SYGVKD. The CDR3 is 14 residues long. CDR3 bases: TGTGCCATCACGATACAGGGGGATTACAATGAGCAGTTCTTC. Protein sequence: CAITIQGDYNEQFF.

The rearrangement uses TRBV7-2 and TRBJ2-1; 10 positions match TRBD2. CDR1 SGHTA and CDR2 FQGNSA come from the germline V gene. This CDR3 is built from 16 residues. With V trimmed by 3 bases and J by 7 bases, 9 bases remained unmatched. The CDR3 sequence: CASSFFSGGRGNEQFF. CDR3 coding DNA: TGTGCCAGCAGCTTCTTTAGCGGGGGGCGCGGAAATGAGCAGTTCTTC.

This clone was detected only once. V gene TRBV4-2 combines with J gene TRBJ1-4; D is undetermined. The CDR3 is 16 amino acids. V dropped 0 bases and J dropped 7 bases, with 15 bases sitting between them. Per the germline V gene, CDR1 is LGHNA and CDR2 is YNFKEQ. CDR3 residues: CASSQDPLGTAEKLFF. CDR3 nucleotide sequence: TGTGCCAGCAGCCAAGATCCCTTAGGCACAGCTGAAAAACTGTTTTTT.

The CDR3 is CSVLTRTLLTKNTEAFF. The CDR3 coding sequence is TGCAGCGTTCTAACAAGGACTCTCCTTACCAAGAACACTGAAGCTTTCTTT. V is TRBV29-1 and J is TRBJ1-1; no reliable D call. Germline V gene sequence: CDR1 SQVTM, CDR2 ANQGSEA. The CDR3 length is 17 residues. Trimming took off 5 bases at V and 1 base at J, with 23 bases between the two ends.

This chain links TRBV5-1 with TRBJ2-3, with 8 positions matching TRBD2. Losses at the gene ends were 0 bases for V and 1 base for J; bases not matched to a gene: 1. Germline V gene sequence: CDR1 SGHRS, CDR2 YFSETQ. The CDR3 is made up of 15 amino acids. The CDR3: CASSLALAGTDTQYF. The CDR3 DNA sequence: TGCGCCAGCAGCTTGGCACTAGCGGGCACAGATACGCAGTATTTT.

This chain uses TRBV7-9 with TRBJ2-7; 12 positions agree with TRBD1. The CDR3 has 16 amino acids. Per the germline V gene, CDR1 is SEHNR and CDR2 is FQNEAQ (reference sequence). With 5 bases clipped from V and 4 bases from J, the junction kept 9 bases outside the gene matches. CDR3: CASSARRGQGAYEQYF. The CDR3 region has the DNA TGTGCCAGCAGCGCCCGGAGGGGACAGGGGGCATACGAGCAGTACTTC.

The chain joins TRBV15 to TRBJ1-5; the match to TRBD1 covers 7 bases. The CDR3 contains 14 residues. V gave up 9 bases and J gave up 7 bases; unmatched junction bases: 12. Germline V gives CDR1 LNHNV, CDR2 YYDKDF (reference sequence). CDR3 amino acids: CATSATGLGQPQHF. CDR3 DNA sequence: TGTGCCACAAGTGCGACAGGGCTGGGACAGCCCCAGCATTTT.

This clone was recorded only once. The identical CDR3 is also encoded by other nucleotide sequences in the sample. The chain links TRBV28 to TRBJ2-7, with 9 bases aligning to TRBD1. CDR1 is MDHEN, CDR2 SYDVKM, per germline. V lost 4 bases and J lost 4; bases outside the gene matches: 5. The CDR3 is 14 amino acids. In DNA form, the CDR3 reads TGTGCCAGCAGTTCAGGGACAGGGCTGTACGAGCAGTACTTC. Translated, it gives CASSSGTGLYEQYF.

The V call is TRBV11-2, the J call TRBJ2-7, with 10 bases matching TRBD2. Looked up from germline, CDR1 is SGHAT and CDR2 is FQNNGV. With 5 bases clipped from V and 7 bases from J, the junction kept 14 bases outside the gene matches. This CDR3 has 16 amino acids. CDR3 amino acids: CASSPGGLAGVGEQYF. The CDR3 DNA reads as TGTGCCAGCAGCCCCGGGGGGCTAGCGGGAGTGGGGGAGCAGTACTTC.

This clone has just one count. The chain couples TRBV14 to TRBJ1-1; tentative D call: TRBD1 (6 bases). V lost 4 bases and J 4 bases, leaving 10 bases between the germline ends. The CDR3 extends over 13 amino acids. Germline lookup yields CDR1 SGHDN and CDR2 FVKESK. In nucleotides, the CDR3 is TGTGCCAGCAGCCTCGTGGACAGCACTGAAGCTTTCTTT. Its translation is CASSLVDSTEAFF. Together with reference TRBV14 and TRBJ1-1, the CDR3 gives the full variable domain: EAGVTQFPSHSVIEKGQTVTLRCDPISGHDNLYWYRRVMGKEIKFLLHFVKESKQDESGMPNNRFLAERTGGTYSTLKVQPAELEDSGVYFCASSLVDSTEAFFGQGTRLTVV.

The chain employs TRBV7-3 and TRBJ2-1, with a weak D call TRBD2 (6 bases). The ends were cut back, 1 base at V and 7 bases at J, with 8 bases in the middle. The germline V gene encodes CDR1 SGHTA and CDR2 FQGTGA. The CDR3 is 13 amino acids. The CDR3 DNA sequence: TGTGCCAGCAGCTTAAGGCGGGAAAATGAGCAGTTCTTC. This translates into CASSLRRENEQFF.

The CDR3 spells CASSQDQGIGQPQHF. The CDR3 DNA reads TGTGCCAGCAGCCAAGATCAGGGAATCGGTCAGCCCCAGCATTTT. This chain connects TRBV3-1 (or the pseudogene TRBV3-2) to TRBJ1-5, with D maybe TRBD1 (5 bases). V lost 0 bases to trimming and J lost 6 bases, with 12 bases between them. The germline gives CDR1 LGHDT, CDR2 YNNKEL (reference sequence). CDR3 size: 15 residues.

The chain joins TRBV7-3 to TRBJ1-1, with 8 nucleotides matching TRBD1. J was trimmed by 2 bases and V by 4 bases; bases with no gene match: 6. This CDR3 has 15 amino acids. CDR1 is SGHTA and CDR2 is FQGTGA in the germline V gene. CDR3 residues: CASSSDRVRNTEAFF. In nucleotides, the CDR3 is TGTGCCAGCAGCTCGGACAGGGTGAGAAACACTGAAGCTTTCTTT.

This chain joins TRBV5-1 and TRBJ1-1; the D gene is possibly TRBD1 (6 bases). The CDR3 loop spans 13 amino acids. Germline lookup yields CDR1 SGHRS and CDR2 YFSETQ. Trimming pared 3 bases from V and 4 bases from J, leaving 10 bases between. Here the CDR3 reads CASSSTGSTEAFF. CDR3 in DNA: TGCGCCAGCAGCTCAACAGGGAGCACTGAAGCTTTCTTT.

The CDR3, as DNA: TGCGCCAGCAGCTTGGGGCACGCACCTTCCTACGAGCAGTACTTC. It specifies CASSLGHAPSYEQYF. The chain has TRBV5-1 and TRBJ2-7, with D hard to call. CDR3 length: 15 amino acids. Germline V gene data show CDR1 as SGHRS and CDR2 as YFSETQ. Trimming shortened V by 0 bases and J by 1 base, and 11 bases separated the two germline ends.

This chain joins TRBV10-3 and TRBJ1-2, with TRBD1 matching over 9 bases. CDR3 size: 18 residues. V was pared by 6 bases and J by 2 bases, with 16 bases of the junction left unmatched. CDR1 is ENHRY, CDR2 SYGVKD, per germline. The CDR3 here is CAIRTPPGQGGLNYGYTF. Here the CDR3 DNA reads TGTGCCATCAGAACGCCCCCGGGACAGGGCGGCTTAAACTATGGCTACACCTTC.

V usage is TRBV27 and J usage is TRBJ2-7; possibly TRBD2 for D (6 bases). CDR3 length: 16 amino acids. CDR1 and CDR2 from the germline V gene are MNHEY and SMNVEV (reference sequence). Between the trimmed V and J ends, which lost 6 bases and 2 bases, there was a span of 20 bases. For the CDR3, the DNA is TGTGCCAGCAGCCATTCTAGCGCCCCTCCAACCTACGAGCAGTACTTC. It yields the protein CASSHSSAPPTYEQYF.

This clone was seen more than once but under ten times. The chain employs TRBV7-2 and TRBJ2-1; D is ambiguous. V was cut by 4 bases and J by 9 bases, with 7 bases left in between. The CDR3 is 11 amino acids. Germline V gene data show CDR1 as SGHTA and CDR2 as FQGNSA. In nucleotides, the CDR3 is TGTGCCAGCAGCTATACGGGTGAGCAGTTCTTC. This sequence encodes CASSYTGEQFF. The variable domain in full, with the rest retrieved from reference TRBV7-2 and TRBJ2-1, is GAGVSQSPSNKVTEKGKDVELRCDPISGHTALYWYRQSLGQGLEFLIYFQGNSAPDKSGLPSDRFSAERTGGSVSTLTIQRTQQEDSAVYLCASSYTGEQFFGPGTRLTVL.

The chain links TRBV21-1 to TRBJ1-1; TRBD1 is the table's D call and was not checked against the DNA. TRBV21-1 is a known pseudogene. The CDR3 length is 15 residues. CDR3 amino acids: CASSRTGGGNTEAFF. CDR3 sequence (DNA): TGTGCCAGCAGCAGGACAGGGGGCGGGAACACTGAAGCTTTCTTT.

The chain employs TRBV6-5 and TRBJ1-5, with D possibly matching TRBD1 (6 bases). Germline CDR1 MNHEY, CDR2 SVGAGI. V lost 6 bases and J 7 bases, leaving 16 bases between the germline ends. CDR3 size: 14 residues. CDR3 in DNA: TGTGCCAGCAGCCAGACAGGAGTTCGACAGCCCCAGCATTTT. Its translation: CASSQTGVRQPQHF.

This sequence joins TRBV5-1 and TRBJ1-1; 8 bases match TRBD1. CDR1 SGHRS and CDR2 YFSETQ come from the germline V gene. The V gene end was trimmed by 4 bases and the J gene end by 0 bases; junction bases not matched to a gene: 8. The CDR3 runs to 16 residues. The chain's CDR3 is CASSGGDRRMNTEAFF. The CDR3, as DNA: TGCGCCAGCAGCGGCGGGGACAGGCGCATGAACACTGAAGCTTTCTTT.